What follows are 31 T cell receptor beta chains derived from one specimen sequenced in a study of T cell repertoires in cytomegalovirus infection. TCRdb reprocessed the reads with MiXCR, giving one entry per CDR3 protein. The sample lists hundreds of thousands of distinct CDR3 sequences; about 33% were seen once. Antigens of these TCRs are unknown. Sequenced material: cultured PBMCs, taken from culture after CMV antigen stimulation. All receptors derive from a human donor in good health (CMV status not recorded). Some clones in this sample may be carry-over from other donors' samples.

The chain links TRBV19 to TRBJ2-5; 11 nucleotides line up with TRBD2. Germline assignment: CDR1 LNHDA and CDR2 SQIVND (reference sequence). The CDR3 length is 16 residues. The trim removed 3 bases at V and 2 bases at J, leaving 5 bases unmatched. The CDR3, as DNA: TGTGCCAGTAGTATGGGGTCTAGCGGGAGGCAAGAGACCCAGTACTTC. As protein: CASSMGSSGRQETQYF.

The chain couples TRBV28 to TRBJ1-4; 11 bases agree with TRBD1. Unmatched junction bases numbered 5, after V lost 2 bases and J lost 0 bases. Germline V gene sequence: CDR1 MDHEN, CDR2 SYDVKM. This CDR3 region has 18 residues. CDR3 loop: CASSLRDRGYSTNEKLFF. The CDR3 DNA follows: TGTGCCAGCAGTTTAAGGGACAGGGGGTATTCAACTAATGAAAAACTGTTTTTT.

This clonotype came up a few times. CDR3 sequence (DNA): TGTGCCAGCAGCGCCACACTACAGGGGCCGAGCCAAGAGACCCAGTACTTC. Its protein is CASSATLQGPSQETQYF. The chain carries TRBV7-9 and TRBJ2-5; 7 positions match TRBD1. Germline V CDR1 and CDR2: SEHNR, FQNEAQ (reference sequence). This CDR3 is built from 17 residues. V lost 5 bases to trimming and J lost 1 base; unmatched junction nucleotides: 13.

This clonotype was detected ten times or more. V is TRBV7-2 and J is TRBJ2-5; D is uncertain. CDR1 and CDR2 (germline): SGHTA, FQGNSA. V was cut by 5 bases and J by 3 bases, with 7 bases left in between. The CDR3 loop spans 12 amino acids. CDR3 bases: TGTGCCAGCAGCCTTGGAGAAGAGACCCAGTACTTC. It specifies CASSLGEETQYF.

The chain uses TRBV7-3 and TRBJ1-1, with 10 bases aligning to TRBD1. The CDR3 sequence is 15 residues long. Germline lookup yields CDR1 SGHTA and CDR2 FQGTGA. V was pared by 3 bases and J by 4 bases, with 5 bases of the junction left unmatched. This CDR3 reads CASSLTGTGATEAFF. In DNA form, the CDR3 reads TGTGCCAGCAGCTTGACCGGGACAGGGGCCACTGAAGCTTTCTTT.

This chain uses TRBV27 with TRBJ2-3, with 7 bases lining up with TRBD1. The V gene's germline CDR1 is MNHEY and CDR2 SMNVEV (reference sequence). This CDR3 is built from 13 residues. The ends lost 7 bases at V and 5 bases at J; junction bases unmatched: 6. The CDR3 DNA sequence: TGTGCCAGCACCCCAGGGGGAATAGATACGCAGTATTTT. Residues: CASTPGGIDTQYF.

The CDR3 reads CASSSAGQSYEQYF. The CDR3 DNA reads as TGTGCCAGCAGCTCCGCGGGACAATCCTACGAGCAGTACTTC. The chain couples TRBV7-2 to TRBJ2-7, with D perhaps matching TRBD1 or TRBD2 (6 bases each). Trimming pared 4 bases from V and 1 base from J, leaving 11 bases between. This CDR3 region has 14 residues. Germline CDR1 reads SGHTA; CDR2 reads FQGNSA.

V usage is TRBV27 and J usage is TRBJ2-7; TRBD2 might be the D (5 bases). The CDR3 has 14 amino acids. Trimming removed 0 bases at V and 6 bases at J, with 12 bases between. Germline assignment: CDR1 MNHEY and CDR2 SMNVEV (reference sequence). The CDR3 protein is CASSLSRALGEQYV. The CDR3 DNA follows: TGTGCCAGCAGTTTATCGAGGGCATTGGGCGAGCAGTACGTC.

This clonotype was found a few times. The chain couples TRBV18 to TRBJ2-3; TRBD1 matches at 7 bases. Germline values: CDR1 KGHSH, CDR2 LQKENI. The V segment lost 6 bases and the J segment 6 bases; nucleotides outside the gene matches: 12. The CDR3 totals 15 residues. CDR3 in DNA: TGTGCCAGCTCGATCCCGACAGGGTTGGCGGATACGCAGTATTTT. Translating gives CASSIPTGLADTQYF.

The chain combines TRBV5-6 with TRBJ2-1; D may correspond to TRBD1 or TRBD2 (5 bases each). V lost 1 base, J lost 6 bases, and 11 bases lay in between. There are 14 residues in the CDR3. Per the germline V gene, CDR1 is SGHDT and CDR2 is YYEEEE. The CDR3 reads CASSLPGPTNEQFF. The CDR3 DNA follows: TGTGCCAGCAGCTTGCCGGGACCAACCAATGAGCAGTTCTTC.

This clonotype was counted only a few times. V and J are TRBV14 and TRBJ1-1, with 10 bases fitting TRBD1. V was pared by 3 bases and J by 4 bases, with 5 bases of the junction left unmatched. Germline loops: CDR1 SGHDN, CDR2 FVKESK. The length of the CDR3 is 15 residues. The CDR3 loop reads CASSQRTGGSTEAFF. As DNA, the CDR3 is TGTGCCAGCAGCCAGAGGACAGGGGGGAGCACTGAAGCTTTCTTT.

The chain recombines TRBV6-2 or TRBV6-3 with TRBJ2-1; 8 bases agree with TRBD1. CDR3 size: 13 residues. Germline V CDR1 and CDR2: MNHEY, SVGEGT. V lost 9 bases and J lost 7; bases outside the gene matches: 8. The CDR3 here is CASGQGVWNEQFF. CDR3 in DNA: TGTGCCAGTGGACAGGGCGTTTGGAATGAGCAGTTCTTC.

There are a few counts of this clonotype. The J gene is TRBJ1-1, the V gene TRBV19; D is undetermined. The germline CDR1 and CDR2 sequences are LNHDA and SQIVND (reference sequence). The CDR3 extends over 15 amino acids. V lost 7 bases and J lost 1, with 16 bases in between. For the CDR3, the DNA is TGTGCCAGTAACCCCACCGCCGGCCAGAACACTGAAGCTTTCTTT. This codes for CASNPTAGQNTEAFF.

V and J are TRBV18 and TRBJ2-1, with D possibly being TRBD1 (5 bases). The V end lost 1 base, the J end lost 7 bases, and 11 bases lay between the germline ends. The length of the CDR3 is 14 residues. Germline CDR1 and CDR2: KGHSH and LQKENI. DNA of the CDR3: TGTGCCAGCTCACCACAGGGGAAGGGGAATGAGCAGTTCTTC. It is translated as CASSPQGKGNEQFF.

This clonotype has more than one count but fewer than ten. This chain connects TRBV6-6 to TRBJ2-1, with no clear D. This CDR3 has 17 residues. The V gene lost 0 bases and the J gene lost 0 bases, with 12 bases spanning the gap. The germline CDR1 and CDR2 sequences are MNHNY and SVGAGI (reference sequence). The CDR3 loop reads CASSYSVQRASYNEQFF. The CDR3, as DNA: TGTGCCAGCAGTTACTCGGTGCAACGGGCCTCCTACAATGAGCAGTTCTTC.

In nucleotides, the CDR3 is TGTGCCAGCAGCTTAGAGACAGGGAGCAATCAGCCCCAGCATTTT. This codes for CASSLETGSNQPQHF. The rearrangement links TRBV7-2 to TRBJ1-5; 7 bases agree with TRBD1. The CDR3 length is 15 residues. V gave up 1 base and J gave up 1 base; unmatched junction bases: 1. Germline-derived CDR1 and CDR2 are SGHTA and FQGNSA.

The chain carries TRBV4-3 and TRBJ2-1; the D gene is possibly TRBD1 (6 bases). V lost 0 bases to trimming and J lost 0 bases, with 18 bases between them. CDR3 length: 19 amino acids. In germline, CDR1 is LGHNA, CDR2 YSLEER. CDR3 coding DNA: TGCGCCAGCAGCCAAGAGCCAAATTTGGGGGCGAGCTCCTACAATGAGCAGTTCTTC. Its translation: CASSQEPNLGASSYNEQFF.

The CDR3 nucleotides are TGTGCCTGCTCTCCCGGACAGGGAACGGTCGGAGGCTACACCTTC. This codes for CACSPGQGTVGGYTF. The chain employs TRBV2 and TRBJ1-2; 8 nucleotides match TRBD1. Germline CDR1 reads SNHLY; CDR2 reads FYNNEI. This CDR3 contains 15 residues. The V segment lost 11 bases and the J segment 8 bases; nucleotides outside the gene matches: 19.

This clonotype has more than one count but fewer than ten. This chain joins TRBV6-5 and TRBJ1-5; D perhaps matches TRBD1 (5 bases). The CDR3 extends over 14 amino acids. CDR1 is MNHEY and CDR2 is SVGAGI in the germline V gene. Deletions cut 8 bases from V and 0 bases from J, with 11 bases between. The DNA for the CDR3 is TGTGCCAGCCGGGACGGAAATAGCAATCAGCCCCAGCATTTT. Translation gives CASRDGNSNQPQHF.

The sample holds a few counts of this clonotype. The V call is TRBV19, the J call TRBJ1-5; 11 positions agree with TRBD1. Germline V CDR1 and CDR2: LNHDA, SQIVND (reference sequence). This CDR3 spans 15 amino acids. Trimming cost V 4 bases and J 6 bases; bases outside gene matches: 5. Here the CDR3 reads CASSTRDRGGQPQHF. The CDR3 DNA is TGTGCCAGTAGTACCCGGGACAGGGGGGGTCAGCCCCAGCATTTT.

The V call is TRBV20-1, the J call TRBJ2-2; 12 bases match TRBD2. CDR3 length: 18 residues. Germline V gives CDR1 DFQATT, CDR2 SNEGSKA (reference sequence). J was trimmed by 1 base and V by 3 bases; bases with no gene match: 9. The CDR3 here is CSASHPRGLAGNTGELFF. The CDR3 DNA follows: TGCAGTGCTAGCCACCCCCGGGGACTAGCGGGGAACACCGGGGAGCTGTTTTTT.

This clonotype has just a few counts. The CDR3 here is CASSSTGQGKNEQFF. The CDR3 region has the DNA TGTGCCAGCAGCTCAACCGGACAGGGAAAGAATGAGCAGTTCTTC. V and J are TRBV6-1 and TRBJ2-1; 8 nucleotides line up with TRBD1. V dropped 6 bases and J dropped 7; count of bases not matched to a gene: 11. The CDR3 is 15 amino acids. CDR1 is MNHNS, CDR2 SASEGT, per germline.

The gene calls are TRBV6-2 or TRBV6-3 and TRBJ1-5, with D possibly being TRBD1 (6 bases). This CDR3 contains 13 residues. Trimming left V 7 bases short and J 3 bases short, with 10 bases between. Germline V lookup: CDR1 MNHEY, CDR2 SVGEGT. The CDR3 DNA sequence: TGTGCCAGCACCGGACAGTACAATCAGCCCCAGCATTTT. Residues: CASTGQYNQPQHF.

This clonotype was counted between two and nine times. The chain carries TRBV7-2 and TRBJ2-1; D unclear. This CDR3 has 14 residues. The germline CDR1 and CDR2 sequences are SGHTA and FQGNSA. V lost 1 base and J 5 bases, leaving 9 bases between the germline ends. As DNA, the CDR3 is TGTGCCAGCAGCTTAGTGAGTAATCACAATGAGCAGTTCTTC. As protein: CASSLVSNHNEQFF.

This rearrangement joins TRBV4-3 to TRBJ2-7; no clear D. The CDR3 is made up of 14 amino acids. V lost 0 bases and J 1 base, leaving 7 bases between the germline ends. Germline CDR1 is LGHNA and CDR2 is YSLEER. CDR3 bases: TGCGCCAGCAGCCAAGATGACGGATCCTACGAGCAGTACTTC. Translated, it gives CASSQDDGSYEQYF.

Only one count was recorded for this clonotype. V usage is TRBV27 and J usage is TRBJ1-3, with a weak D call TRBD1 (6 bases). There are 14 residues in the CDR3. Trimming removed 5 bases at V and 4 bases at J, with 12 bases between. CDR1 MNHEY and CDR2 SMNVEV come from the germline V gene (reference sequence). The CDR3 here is CASSPLGAGNTIYF. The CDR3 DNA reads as TGTGCCAGCAGTCCCTTGGGGGCCGGAAACACCATATATTTT.

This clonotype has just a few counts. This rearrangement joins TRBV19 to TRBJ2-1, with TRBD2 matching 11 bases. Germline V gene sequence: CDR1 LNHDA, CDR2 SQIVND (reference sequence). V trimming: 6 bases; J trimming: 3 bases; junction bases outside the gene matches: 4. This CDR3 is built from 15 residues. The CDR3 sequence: CASRLAGGGYNEQFF. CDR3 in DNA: TGTGCCAGTAGGCTAGCGGGAGGTGGCTACAATGAGCAGTTCTTC.

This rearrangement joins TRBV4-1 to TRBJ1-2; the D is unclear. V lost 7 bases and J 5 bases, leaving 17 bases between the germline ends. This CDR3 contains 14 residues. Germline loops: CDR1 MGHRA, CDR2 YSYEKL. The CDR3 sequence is CASNVDPGRYGYTF. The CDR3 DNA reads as TGCGCCAGCAATGTGGATCCGGGGAGGTATGGCTACACCTTC.

The CDR3 bases are TGCGCCAGCAGGACGGACAGGGAATCGGAGACCCAGTACTTC. It codes for CASRTDRESETQYF. The gene calls are TRBV10-1 and TRBJ2-5; 8 bases match TRBD1. After removal of 6 bases from V and 5 bases from J, the junction contained 8 bases not matched to a gene. CDR1 is WNHNN and CDR2 is SYGVQD in the germline V gene (reference sequence). The CDR3 runs 14 residues.

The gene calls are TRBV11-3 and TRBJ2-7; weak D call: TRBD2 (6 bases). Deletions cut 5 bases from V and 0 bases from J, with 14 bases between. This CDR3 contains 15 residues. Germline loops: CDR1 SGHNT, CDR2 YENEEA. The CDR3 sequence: CASSRGSANSYEQYV. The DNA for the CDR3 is TGTGCCAGCAGCCGGGGGTCTGCTAACTCCTACGAGCAGTACGTC.

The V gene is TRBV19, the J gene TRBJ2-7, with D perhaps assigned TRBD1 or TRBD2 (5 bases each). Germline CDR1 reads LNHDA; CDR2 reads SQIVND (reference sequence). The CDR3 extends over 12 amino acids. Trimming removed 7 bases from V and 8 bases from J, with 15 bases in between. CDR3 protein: CASTEGGGQQYF. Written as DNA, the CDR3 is TGTGCCAGTACCGAAGGTGGGGGACAGCAGTACTTC.